Shown below are 17 T cell receptor beta chains from a single sample sequenced in a study of control samples from healthy donors and cancer patients. Profiled with immunoSEQ multiplex PCR; TCRdb holds only in-frame clones, not every one. Among about 51,000 clones listed, under 90% were seen once. Material for sequencing was blood. The receptors derive from a man in his 70s in good health.

The chain carries TRBV7-9 and TRBJ2-7; D is uncertain. CDR1 and CDR2 from the germline V gene are SEHNR and FQNEAQ (reference sequence). V lost 1 base and J lost 0, with 4 bases in between. This CDR3 region has 13 residues. For the CDR3, the DNA is TGTGCCAGCAGCTTAGGACCCTCCTACGAGCAGTACTTC. This translates into CASSLGPSYEQYF.

The V call is TRBV29-1, the J call TRBJ1-2; 8 nucleotides line up with TRBD1. V lost 3 bases, J lost 13 bases, and 7 bases stayed unmatched. Germline CDR1 is SQVTM and CDR2 is ANQGSEA. CDR3 length equals 11 residues. In DNA form, the CDR3 reads TGCAGCGTTGACCGTGACAGGGGAATCACCTTC. This gives the protein CSVDRDRGITF.

The chain couples TRBV19 to TRBJ2-3; possible D gene TRBD2, 6 bases. The ends were cut back, 10 bases at V and 4 bases at J, with 21 bases in the middle. CDR1 and CDR2 from the germline V gene are LNHDA and SQIVND (reference sequence). The CDR3 sequence is 15 residues long. The CDR3 is CATGTGGKWPDTQYF. As DNA, the CDR3 is TGTGCCACCGGTACGGGCGGGAAATGGCCAGATACGCAGTATTTT.

The count of this clone is one. This sample also contains other DNA sequences that code for the same CDR3. The rearrangement joins TRBV7-6 to TRBJ1-5, with 8 bases matching TRBD1. This CDR3 contains 17 residues. Germline V gene lookup returns CDR1 SGHVS and CDR2 FNYEAQ. V shed 5 bases, J shed 0 bases, and the junction held 9 bases outside the gene matches. The CDR3 is CASSPRTGSYSNQPQHF. The CDR3 nucleotides read TGTGCCAGCAGCCCGCGGACAGGGTCTTATAGCAATCAGCCCCAGCATTTT.

The rearrangement uses TRBV6-5 and TRBJ1-2; TRBD1 agrees at 9 bases. The trim removed 6 bases at V and 2 bases at J, leaving 7 bases unmatched. CDR1 MNHEY and CDR2 SVGAGI come from the germline V gene. This CDR3 is 15 amino acids long. The chain's CDR3 is CASSRTGAQNYGYTF. The CDR3 DNA is TGTGCCAGCAGCCGGACAGGGGCACAAAACTATGGCTACACCTTC.

The chain uses TRBV25-1 and TRBJ1-5; D is ambiguous. The germline V and J ends were trimmed by 4 bases and 6 bases, with 13 bases remaining between them. CDR1 MGHDK and CDR2 SYGVNS come from the germline V gene. This CDR3 spans 14 amino acids. The CDR3 DNA follows: TGTGCCAGCAGTGGACTAATCCCCATTCAGCCCCAGCATTTT. Its translation: CASSGLIPIQPQHF.

The rearrangement links TRBV19 to TRBJ1-5, with D unclear. The ends were cut back, 6 bases at V and 0 bases at J, with 21 bases in the middle. The germline CDR1 and CDR2 sequences are LNHDA and SQIVND (reference sequence). The CDR3 is 18 amino acids. DNA for the CDR3: TGTGCCAGTAGCCCCTCCCTTGGCAGTTCCTATAGCAATCAGCCCCAGCATTTT. This encodes CASSPSLGSSYSNQPQHF.

The CDR3 protein is CASSSLGREREQYF. Written as DNA, the CDR3 is TGTGCCAGCAGCTCCCTGGGACGGGAACGGGAGCAGTACTTC. The chain is built from TRBV11-3 and TRBJ2-7; D assignment may be TRBD1 or TRBD2 (5 bases each). Germline assignment: CDR1 SGHNT and CDR2 YENEEA. CDR3 length: 14 amino acids. V dropped 4 bases and J dropped 7 bases, with 17 bases sitting between them.

The V and J genes are TRBV14 and TRBJ2-1; 14 bases fit TRBD2. This CDR3 is built from 19 residues. The germline CDR1 and CDR2 sequences are SGHDN and FVKESK. With 2 bases clipped from V and 4 bases from J, the junction kept 10 bases outside the gene matches. The CDR3 DNA follows: TGTGCCAGCAGCCAAAGACTAGCGGGAGGGCCAACTTTTTACAATGAGCAGTTCTTC. It specifies CASSQRLAGGPTFYNEQFF. The variable domain in full, with the rest retrieved from reference TRBV14 and TRBJ2-1, is EAGVTQFPSHSVIEKGQTVTLRCDPISGHDNLYWYRRVMGKEIKFLLHFVKESKQDESGMPNNRFLAERTGGTYSTLKVQPAELEDSGVYFCASSQRLAGGPTFYNEQFFGPGTRLTVL.

The CDR3 DNA reads TGTGCCAGCAGTCCCCCGACTAGTCATGTCTACGAGCAGTACTTC. Translated, it gives CASSPPTSHVYEQYF. The chain uses TRBV28 and TRBJ2-7; D might be TRBD2 (6 bases). The V gene lost 5 bases and the J gene lost 3 bases, with 17 bases spanning the gap. Germline V gives CDR1 MDHEN, CDR2 SYDVKM. The CDR3 has 15 residues.

The chain recombines TRBV9 with TRBJ1-5, with D possibly matching TRBD1 (5 bases). V was shortened by 4 bases and J by 1 base, with 21 bases between the two germline ends. Germline V lookup: CDR1 SGDLS, CDR2 YYNGEE. The CDR3 has 18 amino acids. The CDR3 protein is CASSPRTATDISNQPQHF. CDR3 sequence (DNA): TGTGCCAGCAGCCCACGTACTGCGACAGACATAAGCAATCAGCCCCAGCATTTT.

V and J are TRBV13 and TRBJ1-4; D remains ambiguous. V gave up 3 bases and J gave up 3 bases, with 2 bases separating them. This CDR3 is 12 amino acids long. Germline V lookup: CDR1 PRHDT, CDR2 FYEKMQ (reference sequence). CDR3 in amino acids: CASSLPNEKLFF. The CDR3 DNA reads TGTGCCAGCAGCTTGCCTAATGAAAAACTGTTTTTT.

The CDR3: CASSGVRSYEQYF. Written as DNA, the CDR3 is TGTGCCAGCAGCGGAGTAAGATCCTACGAGCAGTACTTC. The V and J genes are TRBV27 and TRBJ2-7; D remains unclear. Trimming shortened V by 6 bases and J by 1 base, and 10 bases separated the two germline ends. Germline values: CDR1 MNHEY, CDR2 SMNVEV (reference sequence). There are 13 residues in the CDR3.

The chain is built from TRBV6-5 and TRBJ1-6; D is possibly TRBD1 (5 bases). The CDR3 is 15 residues long. V gave up 0 bases and J gave up 5 bases, with 8 bases separating them. From germline, CDR1 is MNHEY and CDR2 SVGAGI. CDR3 coding DNA: TGTGCCAGCAGTTACTCGACAGCCCATAATTCACCCCTCCACTTT. This encodes CASSYSTAHNSPLHF.

This sequence joins TRBV28 and TRBJ1-2; 11 bases are a match to TRBD1. Per the germline V gene, CDR1 is MDHEN and CDR2 is SYDVKM. The CDR3 is made up of 14 amino acids. Trimming removed 5 bases from V and 7 bases from J; junction bases left unmatched: 6. This CDR3 reads CASSGRTGGVGYTF. The CDR3 DNA reads as TGTGCCAGCAGTGGTAGGACAGGGGGCGTTGGCTACACCTTC.

V gene TRBV3-1 (or the pseudogene TRBV3-2) combines with J gene TRBJ2-7; D possibly corresponds to TRBD2 (6 bases). The CDR3 has 15 residues. Germline V gene sequence: CDR1 LGHDT, CDR2 YNNKEL (reference sequence). Trimming removed 2 bases from V and 7 bases from J, with 18 bases in between. Written as DNA, the CDR3 is TGTGCCAGCAGCCAATTAAACTCGGGACTCCAGGAGCAGTACTTC. Encoded protein: CASSQLNSGLQEQYF.

The chain couples TRBV5-8 to TRBJ2-7, with D uncertain. V was trimmed by 2 bases and J by 2 bases, leaving 8 bases between them. The germline gives CDR1 SGHTS, CDR2 YDEGEE. The CDR3 is made up of 13 amino acids. CDR3 DNA sequence: TGTGCCAGCAGCTTAACGGAAACCTACGAGCAGTACTTC. Translating gives CASSLTETYEQYF.